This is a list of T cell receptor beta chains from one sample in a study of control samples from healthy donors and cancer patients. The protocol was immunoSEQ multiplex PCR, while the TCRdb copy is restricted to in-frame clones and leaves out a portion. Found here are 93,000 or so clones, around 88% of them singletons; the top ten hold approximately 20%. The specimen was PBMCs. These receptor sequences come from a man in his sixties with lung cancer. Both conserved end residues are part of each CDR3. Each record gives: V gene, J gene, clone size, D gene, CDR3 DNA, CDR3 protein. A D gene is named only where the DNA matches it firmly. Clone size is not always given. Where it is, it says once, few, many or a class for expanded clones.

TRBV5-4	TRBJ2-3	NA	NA	TGTGCCAGCAGCTTGGCTGGGGAGACGAAGGATACGCAGTATTTT	CASSLAGETKDTQYF
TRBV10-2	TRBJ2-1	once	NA	TGCGCCAGCAGTGATGGATTTCCCGATTACAATGAGCAGTTCTTC	CASSDGFPDYNEQFF
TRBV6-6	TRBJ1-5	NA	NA	TGTGCCAGCAGTTACCTAAATCAGCCCCAGCATTTT	CASSYLNQPQHF
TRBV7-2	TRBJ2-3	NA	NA	TGTGCCAGCAGCTTAAACACGGGAGCTCTCGGTACGCAGTATTTT	CASSLNTGALGTQYF
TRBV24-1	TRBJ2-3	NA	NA	TGTGCCACCAGTGACCCACAGGGTACAGATACGCAGTATTTT	CATSDPQGTDTQYF
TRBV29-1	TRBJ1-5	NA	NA	TGCAGCGTCGCCGACGGCAATCAGCCCCAGCATTTT	CSVADGNQPQHF
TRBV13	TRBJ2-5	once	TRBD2	TGTGCCAGCAGCTTAGGAACGGGGGGGGCCCAGTACTTC	CASSLGTGGAQYF
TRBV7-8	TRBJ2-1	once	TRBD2	TGTGCCAGCAGCTCCCGGGGCGGGGGGGCTTACGACTACAATGAGCAGTTCTTC	CASSSRGGGAYDYNEQFF
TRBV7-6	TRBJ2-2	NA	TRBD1	TGTGCCAGCAGCTTACAGGGGGCCGGCGGGGAGCTGTTTTTT	CASSLQGAGGELFF
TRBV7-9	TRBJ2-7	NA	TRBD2	TGTGCCAGCAGCCGGGGGGGATCCGGCTCCGAGCAGTACTTC	CASSRGGSGSEQYF
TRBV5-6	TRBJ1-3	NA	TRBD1	TGTGCCAGCAGCTCGCCACTCCACACAGGGGGCTCTGGAAACACCATATATTTT	CASSSPLHTGGSGNTIYF
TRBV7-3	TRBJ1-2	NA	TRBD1	TGTGCCAGCAGCTCGACAGGGTTGAGCTATGGCTACACCTTC	CASSSTGLSYGYTF
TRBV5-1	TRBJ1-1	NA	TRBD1	TGCGCCAGCAGCGGGCGACAGGGATTGAACACTGAAGCTTTCTTT	CASSGRQGLNTEAFF
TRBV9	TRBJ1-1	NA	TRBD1	TGTGCCAGCAGCCTGGGACAGGGGAACACTGAAGCTTTCTTT	CASSLGQGNTEAFF
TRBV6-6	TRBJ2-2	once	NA	TGTGCCAGCAGTTACCGGCAGGGAAAAACCGGGGAGCTGTTTTTT	CASSYRQGKTGELFF
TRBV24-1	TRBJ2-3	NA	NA	TGTGCCACCAGTGATCCTGACAGCACAGATACGCAGTATTTT	CATSDPDSTDTQYF
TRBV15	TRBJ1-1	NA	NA	TGTGCCACCAGCAGCACAGACAGGAGAAACACTGAAGCTTTCTTT	CATSSTDRRNTEAFF